The 21 T cell receptor beta chains reported below all come from one sample, sequenced in a study of regulatory T cells in long-lasting Graves disease. Documented time point: newly diagnosed GD, antithyroid drugs for less than 3 months. The authors made the TCR library using RNA they extracted from PBMCs. Arm-PCR of CDR3 regions with iRepertoire HTBI primers generated TCR beta libraries. TCRdb recomputed calls from the multiplex PCR reads with MiXCR, one row per CDR3 protein. Among about 620,000 distinct CDR3 sequences listed, around 15% were seen once. This same sample was also part of a study on T cells in Graves' hyperthyroidism and ophthalmopathy.

The sequences come from peripheral blood mononuclear cells (PBMCs), collected at new diagnosis, from a patient treated with antithyroid drugs. Source of these receptors: a woman aged 30 to 39 with Graves disease.

The chain is built from TRBV10-1 and TRBJ2-7, with D perhaps TRBD1 or TRBD2 (5 bases each). There are 15 residues in the CDR3. The V gene lost 5 bases and the J gene lost 6 bases, with 20 bases spanning the gap. The germline gives CDR1 WNHNN, CDR2 SYGVQD (reference sequence). Here the CDR3 DNA reads TGCGCCAGCAGTATCGGGGCTACCGGGCTAGCCGAGCAGTACTTC. Protein product: CASSIGATGLAEQYF.

Note on this clonotype: Being one base from a much bigger clone, this may be a read error. The gene calls are TRBV24-1 and TRBJ2-1; D is undetermined. Germline values: CDR1 KGHDR, CDR2 SFDVKD. The CDR3 runs 12 residues. The CDR3 nucleotides read TGTGCCACCGGTGACTCCCGCTTTGAGCAGTTCTTC. Translated: CATGDSRFEQFF.

This clonotype was counted at least ten times. The V gene is TRBV12-3 or TRBV12-4, the J gene TRBJ2-7, with a possible D match to TRBD2 (6 bases). This CDR3 region has 15 residues. The V and J ends lost 5 bases and 0 bases respectively, with 14 bases between them. The CDR3 nucleotides read TGTGCCAGCAGTCCCAACGGGGGAAGCTCCTACGAGCAGTACTTC. Translated: CASSPNGGSSYEQYF.

The gene calls are TRBV6-2 or TRBV6-3 and TRBJ2-2, with TRBD1 identical over 7 bases. This CDR3 has 14 residues. V lost 8 bases to trimming and J lost 1 base; unmatched junction nucleotides: 4. From germline, CDR1 is MNHEY and CDR2 SVGEGT. This chain's CDR3 is CASLTGWNTGELFF. The CDR3 DNA is TGTGCCAGCCTGACAGGGTGGAACACCGGGGAGCTGTTTTTT.

This clonotype showed up many times. This chain uses TRBV18 with TRBJ2-7; D possibly corresponds to TRBD2 (6 bases). In germline, CDR1 is KGHSH, CDR2 LQKENI. This CDR3 has 15 amino acids. V shed 1 base and J shed 0 bases, with 10 bases lying between them. Here the CDR3 DNA reads TGTGCCAGCTCACCACTCGCGGGGACCTCCTACGAGCAGTACTTC. This encodes CASSPLAGTSYEQYF.

With respect to this clonotype: Given a much more abundant clone one base away, this may be a read error. The chain uses TRBV28 and TRBJ2-3; D is unclear. The CDR3 runs 15 residues. The germline gives CDR1 MDHEN, CDR2 SYDVKM. Trimming took 2 bases from V and 2 from J, leaving 11 bases between them. CDR3: CASSLKIRDTDTQYF. For the CDR3, the DNA is TGTGCCAGCAGTTTAAAGATAAGGGACACAGATACGCAGTATTTT.

The sample holds a few counts of this clonotype. J is TRBJ2-7 and V is TRBV20-1; 10 nucleotides align to TRBD2. The CDR3 contains 14 residues. CDR1 is DFQATT and CDR2 is SNEGSKA in the germline V gene (reference sequence). V was clipped by 5 bases and J by 6 bases; unmatched bases: 10. In DNA form, the CDR3 reads TGCAGTGCTCGTCCTAGCGGGAGTCCCCCCGAGCAGTACTTC. This sequence encodes CSARPSGSPPEQYF.

The V gene is TRBV5-1, the J gene TRBJ2-5; D unresolved. The CDR3 extends over 15 amino acids. Germline V CDR1 and CDR2: SGHRS, YFSETQ. V gave up 0 bases and J gave up 0 bases, with 9 bases separating them. The CDR3 protein is CASSLVNPNQETQYF. The CDR3, as DNA: TGCGCCAGCAGCTTGGTTAATCCCAACCAAGAGACCCAGTACTTC.

The J gene is TRBJ2-7, the V gene TRBV19; weak D call: TRBD2 (6 bases). This CDR3 is 15 amino acids long. From germline, CDR1 is LNHDA and CDR2 SQIVND (reference sequence). Between the trimmed V and J ends, which lost 4 bases and 0 bases, there was a span of 13 bases. The CDR3 loop reads CASSTLAVSSYEQYF. The CDR3 DNA reads as TGTGCCAGTAGTACTTTAGCGGTTTCCTCCTACGAGCAGTACTTC.

V gene TRBV12-3 or TRBV12-4 combines with J gene TRBJ2-2; D possibly uses TRBD1 or TRBD2 (5 bases each). Trimming shortened V by 4 bases and J by 7 bases, and 16 bases separated the two germline ends. This CDR3 is 15 amino acids long. CDR3 sequence reads: CASSWGINVGGELFF. In nucleotides, the CDR3 is TGTGCCAGCAGTTGGGGGATAAATGTTGGCGGGGAGCTGTTTTTT.

The chain couples TRBV29-1 to TRBJ2-1, with TRBD1 as a possible D gene (6 bases). Per germline, CDR1 SQVTM and CDR2 ANQGSEA. V shed 5 bases and J shed 1 base, with 12 bases lying between them. The CDR3 runs 14 residues. The CDR3 DNA sequence: TGCAGCGTTCGACAGGACATATCCTACAATGAGCAGTTCTTC. Its translation: CSVRQDISYNEQFF.

On this clonotype: A read error is possible here, since a much larger clone lies one base away. Lacking the conserved final phenylalanine or tryptophan, this CDR3 likely reflects a read error. CDR3: CAGHRAYGYTS. In DNA form, the CDR3 reads TGTGCCGGACACAGGGCCTATGGCTACACCTCC. The chain carries TRBV2 and TRBJ1-2; weak D call: TRBD1 (6 bases). Germline CDR1 is SNHLY and CDR2 is FYNNEI. Trimming removed 11 bases at V and 4 bases at J, with 11 bases between. CDR3 size: 11 residues.

This clonotype has more than one count but fewer than ten. This chain joins TRBV6-1 and TRBJ2-7; 7 bases align to TRBD1. The trim removed 6 bases at V and 0 bases at J, leaving 8 bases unmatched. The CDR3 contains 15 residues. Germline V CDR1 and CDR2: MNHNS, SASEGT. CDR3: CASRGTARNSYEQYF. The DNA for the CDR3 is TGTGCCAGCAGAGGGACAGCCAGAAACTCCTACGAGCAGTACTTC.

This clonotype was seen repeatedly, ten times or more. This chain connects TRBV7-9 to TRBJ2-1; no clear D gene. Germline V gene data show CDR1 as SEHNR and CDR2 as FQNEAQ (reference sequence). This CDR3 contains 13 residues. V lost 5 bases and J 10 bases, leaving 15 bases between the germline ends. The CDR3 reads CASSPPASPEQFF. The CDR3, as DNA: TGTGCCAGCAGCCCGCCGGCTAGTCCCGAGCAGTTCTTC.

This clonotype was seen many times. The chain carries TRBV28 and TRBJ2-7, with 10 bases matching TRBD1. CDR1 is MDHEN and CDR2 is SYDVKM in the germline V gene. The CDR3 sequence is 14 residues long. V lost 5 bases and J lost 4; bases outside the gene matches: 5. The CDR3 region has the DNA TGTGCCAGCAGTAACCGGGACAGGGGATACGAGCAGTACTTC. This translates into CASSNRDRGYEQYF.

This clonotype was picked up a small number of times. The chain employs TRBV30 and TRBJ1-1; tentatively, D is TRBD1 (5 bases). Germline-derived CDR1 and CDR2 are GTSNPN and SVGIG (reference sequence). CDR3 size: 13 residues. The germline V and J ends were trimmed by 0 bases and 4 bases, with 9 bases remaining between them. The CDR3 is CAWSVGQGTEAFF. Written as DNA, the CDR3 is TGTGCCTGGAGTGTCGGCCAGGGCACTGAAGCTTTCTTT.

Only a few counts were recorded for this clonotype. V and J are TRBV5-1 and TRBJ2-7; no definite D call. The CDR3 has 14 amino acids. Trimming removed 0 bases from V and 6 bases from J, with 13 bases in between. CDR1 and CDR2 (germline): SGHRS, YFSETQ. In DNA form, the CDR3 reads TGCGCCAGCAGCTTGGACTCCCTTGCGTTCGAGCAGTACTTC. Residues: CASSLDSLAFEQYF.

V is TRBV4-1 and J is TRBJ1-2; D is undetermined. V was shortened by 4 bases and J by 8 bases, with 11 bases between the two germline ends. Germline loops: CDR1 MGHRA, CDR2 YSYEKL. The CDR3 loop spans 12 amino acids. CDR3 in amino acids: CASSLQAGGYTF. CDR3 bases: TGCGCCAGCAGCCTCCAGGCGGGAGGCTACACCTTC.

This clonotype showed up many times. The rearrangement uses TRBV27 and TRBJ2-1; 9 nucleotides match TRBD2. The J segment lost 7 bases and the V segment lost 5 bases, leaving 21 bases of the junction unmatched. The CDR3 has 19 amino acids. Germline assignment: CDR1 MNHEY and CDR2 SMNVEV (reference sequence). The CDR3 loop is CASSDIGKGLAGSENEQFF. The DNA of the CDR3 is TGTGCCAGCAGTGACATTGGAAAGGGGCTAGCGGGGTCTGAGAATGAGCAGTTCTTC.

This clonotype was seen at least ten times. The rearrangement joins TRBV30 to TRBJ2-5; 13 nucleotides agree with TRBD2. Unmatched junction bases numbered 4, after V lost 5 bases and J lost 7 bases. CDR3 length: 13 residues. Germline V gene lookup returns CDR1 GTSNPN and CDR2 SVGIG (reference sequence). The CDR3 loop reads CAWGLAGEVTQYF. Here the CDR3 DNA reads TGTGCCTGGGGACTAGCGGGAGAGGTGACCCAGTACTTC.

This clonotype was observed at least ten times. The chain couples TRBV28 to TRBJ2-5; tentatively, D is TRBD1 (7 bases). Germline V gene lookup returns CDR1 MDHEN and CDR2 SYDVKM. Deletions cut 6 bases from V and 5 bases from J, with 22 bases between. The CDR3 has 16 residues. CDR3 in DNA: TGTGCCAGCAGCCCCGCGGAGGGGGCAGTTTGGGAGACCCAGTACTTC. Protein sequence: CASSPAEGAVWETQYF.